These 21 T cell receptor beta chains originate from one sample sequenced in a study of blood T cell repertoires in COVID-19. Method: immunoSEQ multiplex PCR; TCRdb's copy keeps in-frame clones and lacks some. The data hold approximately 250,000 clones, with 88% observed a single time. Sample: PBMCs or T cells enriched from blood (not recorded which). Source of these receptors: a woman in her thirties or forties with acute COVID-19.

The genes are TRBV3-1 (or the pseudogene TRBV3-2) and TRBJ2-5, with D possibly matching TRBD2 (5 bases). This CDR3 region has 12 residues. Germline CDR1 is LGHDT and CDR2 is YNNKEL (reference sequence). V dropped 1 base and J dropped 5 bases, with 5 bases sitting between them. CDR3 DNA sequence: TGTGCCAGCAGCCAAGGGAGGGAGACCCAGTACTTC. Amino acid sequence: CASSQGRETQYF.

The chain joins TRBV10-1 to TRBJ2-1, with 7 nucleotides matching TRBD2. Germline V gives CDR1 WNHNN, CDR2 SYGVQD (reference sequence). With V trimmed by 11 bases and J by 0 bases, 10 bases remained unmatched. The CDR3 sequence is 15 residues long. The CDR3: CAGYFGGNSYNEQFF. CDR3 nucleotide sequence: TGCGCCGGTTATTTCGGGGGGAACTCCTACAATGAGCAGTTCTTC.

This chain connects TRBV19 to TRBJ1-1; TRBD1 matches 7 bases. After removal of 6 bases from V and 1 base from J, the junction contained 5 bases not matched to a gene. Germline V gene data show CDR1 as LNHDA and CDR2 as SQIVND (reference sequence). The CDR3 runs 14 residues. The CDR3 DNA reads TGTGCCAGTAGAAGGGGGCAAGAGAACACTGAAGCTTTCTTT. Translated, it gives CASRRGQENTEAFF.

The chain combines TRBV5-1 with TRBJ2-6; 7 positions match TRBD1. The V segment lost 2 bases and the J segment 4 bases; nucleotides outside the gene matches: 15. Looked up from germline, CDR1 is SGHRS and CDR2 is YFSETQ. The length of the CDR3 is 19 residues. The CDR3 DNA reads TGCGCCAGCAGCTTAAACCCTCAAGCAACAGGGGTCGGGGCCAACGTCCTGACTTTC. Amino acids: CASSLNPQATGVGANVLTF.

J is TRBJ1-4 and V is TRBV5-1, with TRBD1 as a possible D gene (5 bases). The CDR3 has 15 residues. The V gene's germline CDR1 is SGHRS and CDR2 YFSETQ. V was pared by 1 base and J by 9 bases, with 16 bases between. Here the CDR3 reads CASSLTTGPAKKLFF. The CDR3 DNA is TGCGCCAGCAGCTTGACAACAGGACCGGCGAAAAAACTGTTTTTT.

The sample holds a few counts of this clone. The chain carries TRBV12-5 and TRBJ1-1, with D possibly being TRBD1 (5 bases). The length of the CDR3 is 15 residues. V was cut by 5 bases and J by 0 bases, with 13 bases left in between. From germline, CDR1 is LGHNT and CDR2 FRNRAP. The DNA for the CDR3 is TGTGCTAGTGGTCCGCGGGGGACGGTGAACACTGAAGCTTTCTTT. Translating gives CASGPRGTVNTEAFF.

The genes are TRBV9 and TRBJ1-4, with no clear D. V dropped 0 bases and J dropped 5 bases, with 8 bases sitting between them. The CDR3 loop spans 14 amino acids. Per germline, CDR1 SGDLS and CDR2 YYNGEE. CDR3 loop: CASSVGFRNEKLFF. The DNA for the CDR3 is TGTGCCAGCAGCGTAGGATTTCGGAATGAAAAACTGTTTTTT. Complete variable domain (other parts from reference TRBV9 and TRBJ1-4): DSGVTQTPKHLITATGQRVTLRCSPRSGDLSVYWYQQSLDQGLQFLIQYYNGEERAKGNILERFSAQQFPDLHSELNLSSLELGDSALYFCASSVGFRNEKLFFGSGTQLSVL.

There are a few counts of this clone. The chain uses TRBV7-9 and TRBJ2-2; D remains ambiguous. This CDR3 has 12 amino acids. The ends were cut back, 0 bases at V and 8 bases at J, with 4 bases in the middle. The germline gives CDR1 SEHNR, CDR2 FQNEAQ (reference sequence). The CDR3 DNA follows: TGTGCCAGCAGCTTAGCCGTTGGGGAGCTGTTTTTT. This translates into CASSLAVGELFF.

This sequence joins TRBV30 and TRBJ1-1; tentative D call: TRBD1 (5 bases). Trimming shortened V by 0 bases and J by 5 bases, and 13 bases separated the two germline ends. The CDR3 loop spans 14 amino acids. CDR1 GTSNPN and CDR2 SVGIG come from the germline V gene (reference sequence). Here the CDR3 reads CAWSVPGGRTEAFF. The CDR3 nucleotides read TGTGCCTGGAGTGTGCCCGGGGGACGTACTGAAGCTTTCTTT.

The V gene is TRBV5-1, the J gene TRBJ1-2; no clear D. The CDR3 runs 15 residues. With 0 bases removed from V and 2 bases from J, the gap between germline ends came to 11 bases. Germline CDR1 SGHRS, CDR2 YFSETQ. Written as DNA, the CDR3 is TGCGCCAGCAGCTTGGATCCGGCAGGAAACTATGGCTACACCTTC. Translation: CASSLDPAGNYGYTF.

V and J are TRBV24-1 and TRBJ2-1, with D perhaps TRBD2 (6 bases). The germline V gene has CDR1 KGHDR and CDR2 SFDVKD. This CDR3 has 15 residues. The germline V and J ends were trimmed by 5 bases and 0 bases, with 10 bases remaining between them. The CDR3 DNA sequence: TGTGCCACCAGTGCTCGGACTACCTCCTACAATGAGCAGTTCTTC. Its protein is CATSARTTSYNEQFF.

The chain is built from TRBV14 and TRBJ2-7; no clear D. The germline gives CDR1 SGHDN, CDR2 FVKESK. The ends were cut back, 4 bases at V and 6 bases at J, with 13 bases in the middle. The length of the CDR3 is 13 residues. CDR3 sequence (DNA): TGTGCCAGCAGCCGCCTGCTAGTGAGCGAGCAGTACGTC. This gives the protein CASSRLLVSEQYV.

The chain links TRBV9 to TRBJ2-1; 12 bases agree with TRBD2. The CDR3 is made up of 15 amino acids. Germline values: CDR1 SGDLS, CDR2 YYNGEE. After removal of 2 bases from V and 8 bases from J, the junction contained 5 bases not matched to a gene. CDR3 loop: CASSVSGLAGHEQFF. DNA for the CDR3: TGTGCCAGCAGCGTGTCGGGACTAGCGGGTCATGAGCAGTTCTTC.

The chain carries TRBV5-1 and TRBJ2-3; D is unclear. Per the germline V gene, CDR1 is SGHRS and CDR2 is YFSETQ. CDR3 length equals 17 residues. With 0 bases removed from V and 1 base from J, the gap between germline ends came to 15 bases. The CDR3 loop reads CASSLASFGVGTDTQYF. In DNA form, the CDR3 reads TGCGCCAGCAGCTTGGCCTCTTTTGGAGTTGGCACAGATACGCAGTATTTT.

As concerns this clone: Other nucleotide sequences in the sample specify the same CDR3. This sequence joins TRBV29-1 and TRBJ2-2; TRBD1 agrees at 10 bases. Germline CDR1 reads SQVTM; CDR2 reads ANQGSEA. The CDR3 spans 13 residues. Trimming removed 4 bases from V and 4 bases from J; junction bases left unmatched: 0. CDR3 protein: CSVGTGGTGELFF. The CDR3 DNA follows: TGCAGCGTTGGGACAGGGGGCACCGGGGAGCTGTTTTTT.

The chain is built from TRBV7-2 and TRBJ1-2, with 7 bases aligning to TRBD1. Germline V gives CDR1 SGHTA, CDR2 FQGNSA. The CDR3 has 16 amino acids. Trimming took 3 bases from V and 0 from J; bases not matched to a gene: 7. CDR3 in amino acids: CASSLGDDRANYGYTF. The CDR3 DNA reads TGTGCCAGCAGCTTGGGGGACGACAGGGCTAACTATGGCTACACCTTC. Full variable domain (outside the CDR3, taken from reference TRBV7-2 and TRBJ1-2): GAGVSQSPSNKVTEKGKDVELRCDPISGHTALYWYRQSLGQGLEFLIYFQGNSAPDKSGLPSDRFSAERTGGSVSTLTIQRTQQEDSAVYLCASSLGDDRANYGYTFGSGTRLTVV.

The chain employs TRBV24-1 and TRBJ2-1, with 13 bases identical to TRBD2. The CDR3 contains 19 residues. The V gene end was trimmed by 2 bases and the J gene end by 7 bases; junction bases not matched to a gene: 13. Germline V gene data show CDR1 as KGHDR and CDR2 as SFDVKD. Here the CDR3 reads CATSDSPTSGGLRHNEQFF. CDR3 nucleotides: TGTGCCACCAGTGATTCGCCGACTAGCGGGGGGCTAAGGCATAATGAGCAGTTCTTC.

CDR3 in DNA: TGTGCCAGTAGTATAGGAGGGTTCTCTGGGGCCAACGTCCTGACTTTC. It translates to CASSIGGFSGANVLTF. J is TRBJ2-6 and V is TRBV19, with D perhaps TRBD2 (5 bases). CDR1 is LNHDA and CDR2 is SQIVND in the germline V gene (reference sequence). This CDR3 region has 16 residues. The V end was cut by 1 base, the J end by 0 bases, with 7 bases between. The variable domain in full, completed from reference TRBV19 and TRBJ2-6, reads DGGITQSPKYLFRKEGQNVTLSCEQNLNHDAMYWYRQDPGQGLRLIYYSQIVNDFQKGDIAEGYSVSREKKESFPLTVTSAQKNPTAFYLCASSIGGFSGANVLTFGAGSRLTVL.

The chain joins TRBV7-2 to TRBJ1-1; D is ambiguous. CDR1 SGHTA and CDR2 FQGNSA come from the germline V gene. Trimming removed 2 bases at V and 3 bases at J, with 10 bases between. This CDR3 contains 14 residues. The CDR3 spells CASSLITKYTEAFF. The DNA for the CDR3 is TGTGCCAGCAGCTTAATCACAAAATACACTGAAGCTTTCTTT.

The J gene is TRBJ2-2, the V gene TRBV6-2 or TRBV6-3, with D possibly matching TRBD2 (6 bases). The germline V gene encodes CDR1 MNHEY and CDR2 SVGEGT. This CDR3 region has 14 residues. Between the trimmed V and J ends, which lost 0 bases and 8 bases, there was a span of 10 bases. CDR3: CASSYSMEGGELFF. In DNA form, the CDR3 reads TGTGCCAGCAGTTACTCGATGGAGGGTGGGGAGCTGTTTTTT.

The gene calls are TRBV27 and TRBJ1-5, with 7 nucleotides matching TRBD1. This CDR3 region has 16 residues. CDR1 is MNHEY and CDR2 is SMNVEV in the germline V gene (reference sequence). V lost 2 bases to trimming and J lost 3 bases; unmatched junction nucleotides: 7. The CDR3 nucleotides are TGTGCCAGCAGTTTAACAGGGGACCGTCCCAATCAGCCCCAGCATTTT. It specifies CASSLTGDRPNQPQHF.